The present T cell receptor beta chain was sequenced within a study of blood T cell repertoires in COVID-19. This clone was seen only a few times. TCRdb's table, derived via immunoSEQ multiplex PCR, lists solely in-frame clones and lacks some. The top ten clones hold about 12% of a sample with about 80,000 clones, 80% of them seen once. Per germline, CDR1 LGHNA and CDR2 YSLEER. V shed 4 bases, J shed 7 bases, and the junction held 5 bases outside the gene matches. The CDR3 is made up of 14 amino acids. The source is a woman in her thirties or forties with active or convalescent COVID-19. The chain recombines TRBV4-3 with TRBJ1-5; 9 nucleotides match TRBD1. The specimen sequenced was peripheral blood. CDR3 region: CASSPRTGDQPQHF. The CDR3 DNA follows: TGCGCCAGCAGCCCCAGGACAGGGGACCAGCCCCAGCATTTT.